The T cell receptor beta chain described here comes from a study of blood T cell repertoires in COVID-19. As for the study in general: Sites across the United States, Italy and Spain contributed samples from acute and convalescent COVID-19. Sources were T cells, B-cell-depleted T cells, or PBMCs; the material itself was cDNA or gDNA.

Clones were read by immunoSEQ multiplex PCR, and TCRdb kept only the in-frame ones, dropping some. Of roughly 8,700 clones listed, around nine tenths are singletons. Germline assignment: CDR1 MRHNA and CDR2 SNTAGT. The ends lost 3 bases at V and 4 bases at J; junction bases unmatched: 3. This CDR3 region has 15 residues. The V call is TRBV6-4, the J call TRBJ2-6; 7 bases map to TRBD1. This clonotype was obtained from a human donor with active COVID-19. The donor label of this sample is uncertain. Sequencing was carried out using peripheral blood. The DNA for the CDR3 is TGTGCCAGCAGTGATAAGGGGGCAGGGGCCAACGTCCTGACTTTC. As protein: CASSDKGAGANVLTF.